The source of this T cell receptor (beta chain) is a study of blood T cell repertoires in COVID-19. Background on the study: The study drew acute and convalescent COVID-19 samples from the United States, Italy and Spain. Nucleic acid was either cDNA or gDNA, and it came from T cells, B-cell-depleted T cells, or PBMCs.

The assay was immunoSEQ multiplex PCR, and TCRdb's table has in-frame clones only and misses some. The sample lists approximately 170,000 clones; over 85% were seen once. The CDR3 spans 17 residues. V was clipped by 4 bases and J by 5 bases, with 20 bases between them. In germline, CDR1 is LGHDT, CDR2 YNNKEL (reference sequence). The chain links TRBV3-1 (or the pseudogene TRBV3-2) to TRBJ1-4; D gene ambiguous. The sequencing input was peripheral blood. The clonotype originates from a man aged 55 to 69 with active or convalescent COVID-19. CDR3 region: CASSLYLGRQWNEKLFF. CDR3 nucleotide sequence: TGTGCCAGCAGCCTTTATCTCGGGAGGCAGTGGAATGAAAAACTGTTTTTT.